The text below deals with one TCR beta chain. The antigen is not known. The CDR3 runs 15 residues. With 1 base removed from V and 5 bases from J, the gap between germline ends came to 14 bases. The germline V gene has CDR1 MNHNY and CDR2 SVGAGI (reference sequence). The data originate from a study of naive and memory T cell subsets. TCR cDNA received a 3' ligated oligonucleotide that carried a UMI. Whole blood, about 2.5 ml, came from adult healthy volunteers. Cells were not sorted; total RNA input targeted about 1 to 1000 ng. Four PCR rounds used nested alpha and beta constant region primers plus the SP2 primer. TCRdb independently ran MiXCR on the 5' RACE reads; one entry per CDR3 protein. Seen here are approximately 30,000 distinct CDR3 sequences, approximately 16% observed once, and the top ten hold approximately 2.5%. Study-wide points: The RNA method is potentially sensitive to activation and differentiation changes.

This TCR was recovered from a female donor in good health. The chain uses TRBV6-6 and TRBJ1-1, with a weak D call TRBD1 (5 bases). CDR3 DNA: TGTGCCAGCAGTTACTTGGGTCAGGGTGGGACTGAAGCTTTCTTT. Protein sequence: CASSYLGQGGTEAFF.